These 7 T cell receptor beta chains were sequenced from one sample in a study of molecular identifiers for immune sequencing clone quantification. TCRdb ran MiXCR on the PCR reads and lists one entry per CDR3 protein. The table shows roughly 630,000 distinct CDR3 sequences, with about 25% occurring only once. The sample comprised naive CD8+ T cells from blood, with Jurkat cell RNA spiked in. Subset: FACS-sorted CD8+CD4-CCR7+CD45RA+ naive T cells. These receptors were obtained from a human donor in good health. Some libraries in this study had Jurkat cell RNA spiked in.

This clonotype was detected ten times or more. J is TRBJ2-2 and V is TRBV7-6; D remains unclear. The ends were cut back, 0 bases at V and 6 bases at J, with 8 bases in the middle. The CDR3 length is 14 residues. The germline V gene encodes CDR1 SGHVS and CDR2 FNYEAQ. The CDR3: CASSLAGPAGELFF. DNA of the CDR3: TGTGCCAGCAGCTTAGCAGGGCCCGCCGGGGAGCTGTTTTTT.

This clonotype was observed at least ten times. This rearrangement joins TRBV13 to TRBJ2-3; 10 bases align to TRBD1. Unmatched junction bases numbered 4, after V lost 3 bases and J lost 4 bases. The CDR3 runs 15 residues. The germline gives CDR1 PRHDT, CDR2 FYEKMQ (reference sequence). The CDR3 is CASSFRTGGPDTQYF. DNA for the CDR3: TGTGCCAGCAGCTTCAGGACAGGGGGTCCAGATACGCAGTATTTT.

With respect to this clonotype: This may come from a read error, since a much larger clone is one base off. The chain couples TRBV28 to TRBJ1-1, with 9 bases fitting TRBD1. V lost 9 bases, J lost 7 bases, and 15 bases stayed unmatched. The CDR3 runs 15 residues. The germline V gene encodes CDR1 MDHEN and CDR2 SYDVKM. The CDR3 loop is CARSLPGTGRSEAFF. The CDR3 nucleotides are TGTGCCAGAAGCCTACCCGGGACAGGGAGAAGTGAAGCTTTCTTT.

The rearrangement joins TRBV15 to TRBJ1-1; tentatively, D is TRBD1 (5 bases). Per germline, CDR1 LNHNV and CDR2 YYDKDF (reference sequence). The CDR3 runs 13 residues. Trimming took off 3 bases at V and 1 base at J, with 6 bases between the two ends. The CDR3 DNA reads as TGTGCCACCAGCAGTCAGGGGAACACTGAAGCTTTCTTT. It specifies CATSSQGNTEAFF.

Concerning this clonotype: No conserved phenylalanine or tryptophan ends this CDR3, so it is likely a read error. The genes are TRBV6-5 and TRBJ2-1; tentative D call: TRBD1 (6 bases). Per the germline V gene, CDR1 is MNHEY and CDR2 is SVGAGI. Trimming took off 4 bases at V and 5 bases at J, with 18 bases between the two ends. The CDR3 is made up of 16 amino acids. DNA for the CDR3: TGTGCCAGCAGTTTCCTCCCGTGGGGGCAGGACAATGAGCAGTTCTCC. Protein sequence: CASSFLPWGQDNEQFS.

The table lists this clonotype with a few counts. J is TRBJ2-3 and V is TRBV28; the match to TRBD2 covers 9 bases. J gave up 2 bases and V 7 bases, and 19 bases lay outside the gene matches. Germline V gene sequence: CDR1 MDHEN, CDR2 SYDVKM. The CDR3 has 19 amino acids. CDR3 sequence reads: CASKLGPFLRGRDTDTQYF. CDR3 coding DNA: TGTGCCAGCAAGTTAGGCCCCTTTCTCCGCGGGAGGGACACAGATACGCAGTATTTT. Looking up the rest from reference TRBV28 and TRBJ2-3 gives the full variable domain: DVKVTQSSRYLVKRTGEKVFLECVQDMDHENMFWYRQDPGLGLRLIYFSYDVKMKEKGDIPEGYSVSREKKERFSLILESASTNQTSMYLCASKLGPFLRGRDTDTQYFGPGTRLTVL.

This clonotype was seen at least ten times. V and J are TRBV20-1 and TRBJ1-6, with a possible D match to TRBD1 (6 bases). CDR3 length: 15 residues. V gave up 5 bases and J gave up 7 bases, with 18 bases separating them. Germline V gives CDR1 DFQATT, CDR2 SNEGSKA (reference sequence). CDR3 coding DNA: TGCAGTGCTCTACCGCCCCGGACAGAGAATTCACCCCTCCACTTT. This sequence encodes CSALPPRTENSPLHF.